What follows are 25 T cell receptor beta chains derived from one specimen sequenced in a study of regulatory T cells in long-lasting Graves disease. The time point: persistent/refractory GD, antithyroid drugs over 5 years with positive TRAb. Following extraction of RNA from PBMCs, that RNA was used to make the TCR library. Sequencing libraries for TCR beta were prepared with iRepertoire HTBI primers and Arm-PCR of CDR3 regions. TCRdb ran MiXCR on the multiplex PCR reads and lists one entry per CDR3 protein. Here the sample spans 500,000 to 700,000 distinct CDR3 sequences, about 32% being singletons. Specimen: peripheral blood mononuclear cells (PBMCs), collected when the disease was refractory, from a patient treated with antithyroid drugs. The receptors shown here come from a female donor with Graves disease.

The gene calls are TRBV5-6 and TRBJ2-2; D tentatively fits TRBD1 or TRBD2 (5 bases each). Trimming shortened V by 4 bases and J by 5 bases, and 15 bases separated the two germline ends. Germline V lookup: CDR1 SGHDT, CDR2 YYEEEE. CDR3 length: 15 residues. The chain's CDR3 is CASSRGVLGTGELFF. CDR3 DNA: TGTGCCAGCAGCAGAGGGGTATTGGGGACCGGGGAGCTGTTTTTT. Drawing the rest from reference TRBV5-6 and TRBJ2-2, the complete variable domain is DAGVTQSPTHLIKTRGQQVTLRCSPKSGHDTVSWYQQALGQGPQFIFQYYEEEERQRGNFPDRFSGHQFPNYSSELNVNALLLGDSALYLCASSRGVLGTGELFFGEGSRLTVL.

In its sample, this clonotype was seen many times. J is TRBJ1-6 and V is TRBV12-3 or TRBV12-4, with 9 bases lining up with TRBD1. This CDR3 has 15 amino acids. Trimming removed 1 base from V and 10 bases from J; junction bases left unmatched: 5. CDR3 protein: CASSLGQGGRSPLHF. The CDR3, as DNA: TGTGCCAGCAGTTTAGGACAGGGGGGGAGATCACCCCTCCACTTT.

To note about this clonotype: A read error is likely, as this CDR3 ends without the conserved phenylalanine or tryptophan. The rearrangement joins TRBV27 to TRBJ2-7; 13 bases fit TRBD2. V gave up 1 base and J gave up 4 bases; unmatched junction bases: 10. The length of the CDR3 is 18 residues. Germline CDR1 reads MNHEY; CDR2 reads SMNVEV (reference sequence). The DNA of the CDR3 is TGTGCCAGCAGTTTATATCCCACTAGCGGGAGGGCCGGGTACGAGCAGTACCTC. It is translated as CASSLYPTSGRAGYEQYL.

This clonotype was seen a few times. The chain combines TRBV27 with TRBJ2-7; no firm D call. Germline loops: CDR1 MNHEY, CDR2 SMNVEV (reference sequence). Trimming left V 2 bases short and J 0 bases short, with 8 bases between. The CDR3 loop spans 14 amino acids. CDR3 protein: CASSLGVISYEQYF. The CDR3 nucleotides read TGTGCCAGCAGTTTAGGGGTGATCTCCTACGAGCAGTACTTC.

Ten or more counts support this clonotype. The chain carries TRBV28 and TRBJ2-7; no clear D gene. Germline-derived CDR1 and CDR2 are MDHEN and SYDVKM. Trimming removed 5 bases from V and 4 bases from J, with 9 bases in between. This CDR3 is built from 12 residues. CDR3 region: CASSNTWYEQYF. The CDR3 nucleotides are TGTGCCAGCAGTAACACTTGGTACGAGCAGTACTTC.

There are a few counts of this clonotype. V is TRBV18 and J is TRBJ2-7; the D is unclear. Trimming took 6 bases from V and 5 from J, leaving 8 bases between them. The CDR3 runs to 11 residues. Per the germline V gene, CDR1 is KGHSH and CDR2 is LQKENI. This CDR3 reads CASSPKHEQYF. CDR3 bases: TGTGCCAGCTCGCCCAAGCACGAGCAGTACTTC.

The rearrangement joins TRBV6-2 or TRBV6-3 to TRBJ2-2; D remains ambiguous. The CDR3 runs 14 residues. Germline CDR1 and CDR2: MNHEY and SVGEGT. V dropped 7 bases and J dropped 5 bases, with 14 bases sitting between them. The CDR3 DNA follows: TGTGCCAGCAAAGTCAGTGATGCTACCGGGGAGCTGTTTTTT. This sequence encodes CASKVSDATGELFF.

V usage is TRBV30 and J usage is TRBJ2-5; D unclear. The J call may be incorrect, as the DNA end agrees better with TRBJ2-1. CDR3 length equals 12 residues. CDR1 and CDR2 from the germline V gene are GTSNPN and SVGIG (reference sequence). CDR3 DNA: TGTGCCTGGAGTCTCGGTACCAATGAGCAGTTCTTC. It yields the protein CAWSLGTNEQFF.

This clonotype was found a few times. The J gene is TRBJ1-2, the V gene TRBV28; D gene ambiguous. Trimming took 5 bases from V and 5 from J, leaving 15 bases between them. There are 14 residues in the CDR3. Germline lookup yields CDR1 MDHEN and CDR2 SYDVKM. CDR3 amino acids: CASSDPGRIYGYTF. The CDR3 DNA sequence: TGTGCCAGCAGTGACCCTGGACGGATTTATGGCTACACCTTC.

The V gene is TRBV19, the J gene TRBJ1-2; D call uncertain. Germline V gene data show CDR1 as LNHDA and CDR2 as SQIVND (reference sequence). Deletions cut 0 bases from V and 1 base from J, with 9 bases between. The CDR3 length is 15 residues. This CDR3 reads CASSIEPGLNYGYTF. DNA of the CDR3: TGTGCCAGTAGTATAGAGCCAGGACTTAACTATGGCTACACCTTC.

This clonotype occurred a few times. This chain connects TRBV12-3 or TRBV12-4 to TRBJ1-1; a weak D match, TRBD1 (6 bases). Trimming shortened V by 1 base and J by 2 bases, and 8 bases separated the two germline ends. The CDR3 runs to 14 residues. The CDR3 DNA sequence: TGTGCCAGCAGTTTAGGGGACATAAACACTGAAGCTTTCTTT. Amino acid sequence: CASSLGDINTEAFF.

The sample holds a few counts of this clonotype. The chain has TRBV19 and TRBJ1-4; a possible D gene is TRBD1 (6 bases). The CDR3 spans 15 residues. Deletions cut 5 bases from V and 2 bases from J, with 12 bases between. Germline-derived CDR1 and CDR2 are LNHDA and SQIVND (reference sequence). This chain's CDR3 is CASSEGGLTNEKLFF. The CDR3 DNA is TGTGCCAGTAGTGAGGGGGGGCTGACTAATGAAAAACTGTTTTTT. Full variable domain (remainder filled in from reference TRBV19 and TRBJ1-4): DGGITQSPKYLFRKEGQNVTLSCEQNLNHDAMYWYRQDPGQGLRLIYYSQIVNDFQKGDIAEGYSVSREKKESFPLTVTSAQKNPTAFYLCASSEGGLTNEKLFFGSGTQLSVL.

This clonotype was recorded at least ten times. The gene calls are TRBV20-1 and TRBJ1-1; D not certain. Germline lookup yields CDR1 DFQATT and CDR2 SNEGSKA (reference sequence). CDR3 length: 17 amino acids. The V gene lost 0 bases and the J gene lost 0 bases, with 17 bases spanning the gap. CDR3 residues: CSAREVGVRVVNTEAFF. The CDR3 nucleotides read TGCAGTGCTAGAGAGGTCGGGGTGAGGGTTGTGAACACTGAAGCTTTCTTT.

V is TRBV27 and J is TRBJ2-6; D may be TRBD2 (5 bases). Germline values: CDR1 MNHEY, CDR2 SMNVEV (reference sequence). The length of the CDR3 is 14 residues. CDR3 in amino acids: CASARGPGANVLTF. The CDR3 bases are TGTGCGTCAGCCCGGGGTCCTGGGGCCAACGTCCTGACTTTC.

The genes are TRBV19 and TRBJ1-5; D may be TRBD1 (5 bases). V was trimmed by 6 bases and J by 3 bases, leaving 18 bases between them. Germline CDR1 reads LNHDA; CDR2 reads SQIVND (reference sequence). This CDR3 comprises 16 residues. CDR3 sequence: CASRRVSVGVNQPQHF. In DNA form, the CDR3 reads TGTGCCAGTAGGCGAGTTTCGGTGGGGGTCAATCAGCCCCAGCATTTT. Together with reference TRBV19 and TRBJ1-5, the CDR3 gives the full variable domain: DGGITQSPKYLFRKEGQNVTLSCEQNLNHDAMYWYRQDPGQGLRLIYYSQIVNDFQKGDIAEGYSVSREKKESFPLTVTSAQKNPTAFYLCASRRVSVGVNQPQHFGDGTRLSIL.

This clonotype was counted at least ten times. The CDR3 bases are TGTGCCAGCAGTTACTCAAAGGGTCGACAGCTCACTGAAGCTTTCTTT. It yields the protein CASSYSKGRQLTEAFF. J is TRBJ1-1 and V is TRBV6-5; maybe TRBD1 (5 bases). CDR1 and CDR2 (germline): MNHEY, SVGAGI. Trimming stripped 0 bases from V and 4 bases from J, with 15 bases between. This CDR3 has 16 amino acids.

About this clonotype: The junction shows a germline mismatch at one end, possibly a read error. V and J are TRBV5-1 and TRBJ2-1; 14 nucleotides align to TRBD2. Per germline, CDR1 SGHRS and CDR2 YFSETQ. This CDR3 contains 15 residues. The DNA for the CDR3 is TGCGCCAGCAGCTTATCCTCCGGGACTAGCGGGAGTGCCGCATTC. Translation: CASSLSSGTSGSAAF.

The chain has TRBV5-4 and TRBJ2-5; perhaps D is TRBD1 or TRBD2 (6 bases each). V was clipped by 6 bases and J by 5 bases, with 26 bases between them. CDR3 length equals 17 residues. Germline CDR1 is SGHNT and CDR2 is YYREEE (reference sequence). The DNA for the CDR3 is TGTGCCAGCACCGCAAACCAGGAGTTGGGGGGCCAGGAGACCCAGTACTTC. It is translated as CASTANQELGGQETQYF.

About this clonotype itself: A read error may explain this, as a much larger clone is one base away. The chain combines TRBV28 with TRBJ2-2, with 11 positions matching TRBD1. This CDR3 region has 16 residues. In germline, CDR1 is MDHEN, CDR2 SYDVKM. V was pared by 6 bases and J by 1 base, with 4 bases of the junction left unmatched. CDR3 sequence: CASSGQGAGNTGELFF. CDR3 bases: TGTGCCAGCAGCGGACAGGGGGCGGGGAACACCGGGGAGCTGTTTTTT.

V and J are TRBV19 and TRBJ1-1, with D unclear. Germline V lookup: CDR1 LNHDA, CDR2 SQIVND (reference sequence). The CDR3 contains 15 residues. V was cut by 0 bases and J by 5 bases, with 13 bases left in between. The CDR3 DNA is TGTGCCAGTAGTATAGATCTTTGGGGAGGGACTGAAGCTTTCTTT. Translated, it gives CASSIDLWGGTEAFF.

V is TRBV6-5 and J is TRBJ1-4, with a weak D call TRBD1 (5 bases). This CDR3 has 17 residues. Trimming shortened V by 1 base and J by 7 bases, and 19 bases separated the two germline ends. The germline CDR1 and CDR2 sequences are MNHEY and SVGAGI. CDR3 in DNA: TGTGCCAGCAGTTACTGGTGGCAGGGAGGGGATGGTGAAAAACTGTTTTTT. Translating gives CASSYWWQGGDGEKLFF.

This clonotype showed up just a few times. The gene calls are TRBV5-5 and TRBJ2-7, with 10 bases fitting TRBD2. The CDR3 is made up of 15 amino acids. The germline CDR1 and CDR2 sequences are SGHKS and YYEKEE (reference sequence). Trimming took 2 bases from V and 3 from J; bases not matched to a gene: 5. CDR3 nucleotide sequence: TGTGCCAGCAGCTTTGGGGCTAGCGGGAGCTACGAGCAGTACTTC. Amino acid sequence: CASSFGASGSYEQYF.

This chain joins TRBV29-1 and TRBJ1-2; D is uncertain. Germline V gene sequence: CDR1 SQVTM, CDR2 ANQGSEA. The CDR3 is 11 amino acids. Trimming shortened V by 3 bases and J by 4 bases, and 6 bases separated the two germline ends. The CDR3 reads CSVDVSYGYTF. The CDR3 coding sequence is TGCAGCGTTGATGTGTCCTATGGCTACACCTTC.

The CDR3 region has the DNA TGCGCCAGCAGCTTGGTGTCGCAGGGGCGCATGGACTTCTATGGCTACACCTTC. It encodes CASSLVSQGRMDFYGYTF. The V call is TRBV5-1, the J call TRBJ1-2, with D perhaps matching TRBD1 (6 bases). Trimming took off 0 bases at V and 4 bases at J, with 22 bases between the two ends. Germline values: CDR1 SGHRS, CDR2 YFSETQ. This CDR3 has 18 residues.

This clonotype has just a few counts. CDR3 amino acids: CASSAAWRPGTGELFF. CDR3 nucleotides: TGCGCCAGCAGCGCCGCGTGGCGACCAGGCACCGGGGAGCTGTTTTTT. The J gene is TRBJ2-2, the V gene TRBV5-1; D ambiguous. Germline CDR1 and CDR2: SGHRS and YFSETQ. CDR3 length: 16 amino acids. Trimming took off 4 bases at V and 4 bases at J, with 17 bases between the two ends.